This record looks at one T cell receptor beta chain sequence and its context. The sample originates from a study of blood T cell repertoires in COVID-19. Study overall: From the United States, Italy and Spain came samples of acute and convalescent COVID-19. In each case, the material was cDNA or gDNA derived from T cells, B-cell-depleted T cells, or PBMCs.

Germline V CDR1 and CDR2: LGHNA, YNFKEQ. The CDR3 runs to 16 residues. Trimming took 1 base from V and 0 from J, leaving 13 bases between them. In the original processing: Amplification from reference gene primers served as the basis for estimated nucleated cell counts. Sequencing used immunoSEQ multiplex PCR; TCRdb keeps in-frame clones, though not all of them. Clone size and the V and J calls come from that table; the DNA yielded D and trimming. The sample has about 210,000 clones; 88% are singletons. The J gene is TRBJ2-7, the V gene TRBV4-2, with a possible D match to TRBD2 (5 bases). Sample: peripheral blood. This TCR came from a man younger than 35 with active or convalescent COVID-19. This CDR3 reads CASSQVVGSGSYEQYF. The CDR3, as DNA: TGTGCCAGCAGCCAAGTTGTAGGGAGCGGCTCCTACGAGCAGTACTTC.